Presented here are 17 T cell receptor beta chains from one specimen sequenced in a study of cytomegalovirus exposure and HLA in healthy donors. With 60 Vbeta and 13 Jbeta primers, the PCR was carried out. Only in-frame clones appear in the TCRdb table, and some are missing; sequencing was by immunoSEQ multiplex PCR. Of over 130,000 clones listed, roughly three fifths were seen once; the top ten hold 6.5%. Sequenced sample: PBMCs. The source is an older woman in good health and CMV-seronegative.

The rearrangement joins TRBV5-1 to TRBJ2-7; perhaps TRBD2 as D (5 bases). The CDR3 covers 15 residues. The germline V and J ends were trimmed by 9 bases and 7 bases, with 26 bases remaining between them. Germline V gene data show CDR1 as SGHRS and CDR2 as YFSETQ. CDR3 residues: CATDPRQTTVVEQYF. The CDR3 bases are TGCGCCACAGACCCACGCCAGACTACGGTAGTGGAGCAGTACTTC.

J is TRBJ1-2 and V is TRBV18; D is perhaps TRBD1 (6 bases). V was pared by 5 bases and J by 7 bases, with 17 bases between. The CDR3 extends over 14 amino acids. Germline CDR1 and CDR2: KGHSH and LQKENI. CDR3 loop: CASSVKTTGSGYTF. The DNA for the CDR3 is TGTGCCAGCTCAGTAAAGACCACAGGGTCTGGCTACACCTTC.

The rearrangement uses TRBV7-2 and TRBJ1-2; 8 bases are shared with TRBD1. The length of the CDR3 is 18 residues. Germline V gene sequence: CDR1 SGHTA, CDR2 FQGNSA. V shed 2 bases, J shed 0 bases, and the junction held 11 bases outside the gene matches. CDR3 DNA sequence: TGTGCCAGCAGCTTATCCCCGGACAGGGTTCAAGCTAACTATGGCTACACCTTC. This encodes CASSLSPDRVQANYGYTF.

CDR3 DNA sequence: TGCGCCAGCAGCCAAGACGCCGGGACAGGGATAGGCTACACCTTC. This translates into CASSQDAGTGIGYTF. V and J are TRBV4-1 and TRBJ1-2; 9 nucleotides align to TRBD1. The CDR3 consists of 15 residues. Germline V CDR1 and CDR2: MGHRA, YSYEKL. V dropped 0 bases and J dropped 8; count of bases not matched to a gene: 7.

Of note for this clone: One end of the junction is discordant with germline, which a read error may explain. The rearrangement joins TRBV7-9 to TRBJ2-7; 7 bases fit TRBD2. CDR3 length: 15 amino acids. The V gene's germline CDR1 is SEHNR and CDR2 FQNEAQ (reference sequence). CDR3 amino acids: CSSSLDGGGSYEQYF. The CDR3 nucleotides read TGTTCCAGCAGCTTAGATGGGGGAGGGTCCTACGAGCAGTACTTC.

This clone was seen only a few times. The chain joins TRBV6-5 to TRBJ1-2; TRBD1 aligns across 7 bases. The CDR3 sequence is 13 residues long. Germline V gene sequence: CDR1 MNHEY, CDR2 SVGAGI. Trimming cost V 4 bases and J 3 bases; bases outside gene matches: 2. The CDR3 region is CASSLGQDYGYTF. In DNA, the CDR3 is TGTGCCAGCAGTTTAGGACAGGACTATGGCTACACCTTC.

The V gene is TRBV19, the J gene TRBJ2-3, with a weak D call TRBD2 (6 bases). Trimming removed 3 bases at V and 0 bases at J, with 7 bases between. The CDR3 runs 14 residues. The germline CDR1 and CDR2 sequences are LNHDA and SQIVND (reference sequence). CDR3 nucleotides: TGTGCCAGTAGTATGAGCGGGAGCACAGATACGCAGTATTTT. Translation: CASSMSGSTDTQYF.

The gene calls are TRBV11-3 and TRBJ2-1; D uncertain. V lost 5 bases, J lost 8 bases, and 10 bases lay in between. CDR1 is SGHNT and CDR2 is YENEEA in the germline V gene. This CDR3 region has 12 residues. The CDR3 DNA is TGTGCCAGCAGCCCTGGCTTGGATGAGCAGTTCTTC. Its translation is CASSPGLDEQFF.

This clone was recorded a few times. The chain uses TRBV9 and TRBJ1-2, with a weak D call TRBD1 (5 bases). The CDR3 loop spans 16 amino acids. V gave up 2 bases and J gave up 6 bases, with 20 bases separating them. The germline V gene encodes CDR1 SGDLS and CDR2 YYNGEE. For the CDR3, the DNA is TGTGCCAGCAGCGTCCGACCCACTTCAGGGACTAATGGCTACACCTTC. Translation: CASSVRPTSGTNGYTF.

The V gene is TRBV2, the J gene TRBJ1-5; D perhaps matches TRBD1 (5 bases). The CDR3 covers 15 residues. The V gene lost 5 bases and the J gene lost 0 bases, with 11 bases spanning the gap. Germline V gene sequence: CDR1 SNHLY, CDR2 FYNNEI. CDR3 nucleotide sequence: TGTGCCAGCAGTTCAGGGACTAGTAGCAATCAGCCCCAGCATTTT. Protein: CASSSGTSSNQPQHF.

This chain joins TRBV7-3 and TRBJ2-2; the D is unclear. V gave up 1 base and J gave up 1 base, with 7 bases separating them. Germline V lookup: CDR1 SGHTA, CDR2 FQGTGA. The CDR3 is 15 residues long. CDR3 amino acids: CASSLNPVNTGELFF. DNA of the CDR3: TGTGCCAGCAGCTTAAATCCGGTGAACACCGGGGAGCTGTTTTTT.

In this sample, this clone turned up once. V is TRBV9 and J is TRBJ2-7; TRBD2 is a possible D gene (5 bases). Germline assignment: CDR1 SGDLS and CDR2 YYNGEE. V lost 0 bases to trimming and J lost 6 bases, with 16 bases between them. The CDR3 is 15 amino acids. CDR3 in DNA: TGTGCCAGCAGCGTAGGGGTTGGAGGTCCGGGCGAGCAGTACTTC. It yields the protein CASSVGVGGPGEQYF.

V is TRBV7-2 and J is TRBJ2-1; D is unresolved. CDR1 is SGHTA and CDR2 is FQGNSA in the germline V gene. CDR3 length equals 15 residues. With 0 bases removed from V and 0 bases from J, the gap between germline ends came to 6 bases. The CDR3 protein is CASSLAKSSYNEQFF. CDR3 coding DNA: TGTGCCAGCAGCTTAGCGAAGAGCTCCTACAATGAGCAGTTCTTC. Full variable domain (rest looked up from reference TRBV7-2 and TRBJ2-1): GAGVSQSPSNKVTEKGKDVELRCDPISGHTALYWYRQSLGQGLEFLIYFQGNSAPDKSGLPSDRFSAERTGGSVSTLTIQRTQQEDSAVYLCASSLAKSSYNEQFFGPGTRLTVL.

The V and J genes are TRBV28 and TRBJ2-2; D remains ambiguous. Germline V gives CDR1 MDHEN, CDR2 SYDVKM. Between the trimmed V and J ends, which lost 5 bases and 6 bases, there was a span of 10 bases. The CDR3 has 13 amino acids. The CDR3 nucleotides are TGTGCCAGCAGTCTAGTGGCCCCCGGGGAGCTGTTTTTT. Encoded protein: CASSLVAPGELFF.

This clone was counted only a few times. DNA for the CDR3: TGCGCCAGCAGCAAACAGGGTGCCGAGCAGTACTTC. It is translated as CASSKQGAEQYF. The rearrangement joins TRBV5-1 to TRBJ2-7; perhaps TRBD1 as D (6 bases). The CDR3 sequence is 12 residues long. The germline gives CDR1 SGHRS, CDR2 YFSETQ. V lost 4 bases to trimming and J lost 6 bases, with 11 bases between them.

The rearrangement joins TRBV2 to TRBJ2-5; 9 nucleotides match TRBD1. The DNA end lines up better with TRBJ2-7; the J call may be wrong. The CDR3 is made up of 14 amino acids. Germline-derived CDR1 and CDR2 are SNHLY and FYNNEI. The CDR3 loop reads CASSSGTGWYEQYF. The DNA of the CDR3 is TGTGCCAGCAGCTCCGGGACAGGGTGGTACGAGCAGTACTTC.

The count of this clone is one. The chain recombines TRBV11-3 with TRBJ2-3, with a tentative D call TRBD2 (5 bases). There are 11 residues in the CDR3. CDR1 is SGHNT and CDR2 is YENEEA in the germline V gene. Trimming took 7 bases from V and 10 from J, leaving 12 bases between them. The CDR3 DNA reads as TGTGCCAGCATCCTAGCTCTGGCGCAGTATTTT. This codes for CASILALAQYF.